This T cell receptor beta chain is from a study of OX40 agonist ivuxolimab in advanced cancers. Looking at the study overall: Ivuxolimab was an agonistic, fully human IgG2 monoclonal antibody directed against OX40 (CD134), a costimulatory receptor. Of the approximately 50 dose-escalation patients, hepatocellular carcinoma was present in roughly 19, melanoma in approximately 15, renal cell carcinoma in 9 and head and neck cancer in 9. Partial responses occurred in three dose-escalation patients, of whom one had hepatocellular carcinoma and two had cutaneous melanoma. Intravenous ivuxolimab was administered to patients every 2 weeks at six dose levels: 0.01, 0.1, 0.3, 1.5, 3 and 10 mg/kg. Patients were allowed to have had prior anti-PD-1, anti-PD-L1 or anti-CTLA-4 therapy, and approximately 40% of the dose-escalation patients had been treated with checkpoint inhibitors. The paper describes the monotherapy dose-escalation part (N ≈ 52 patients) of the phase I trial of ivuxolimab. Peripheral TCRbeta sequencing aimed to test whether ivuxolimab altered TCR sequence diversity and caused clonal T-cell expansion. The dose-escalation cohort was approximately 83% male with a mean age of roughly 62 years, ranging from roughly 20 to 80. Study-level results and caveats: Partial responders in the 0.1-3.0 mg/kg groups had among the lowest normalized peripheral clonal expansion, especially among CD8+ T cells. On average, CD8+ T cells showed more expanded clones than CD4+ T cells after ivuxolimab. The antigen specificity of the clonally expanded peripheral T cells was not determined. At doses from 0.1 to 3.0 mg/kg, clonal expansion was seen in both CD4+ and CD8+ blood T cells between baseline and week 6. Low levels of normalized T-cell clonal expansion were also seen in some nonresponding patients.

This clone was detected only once. Its recognized antigen is unknown. The sample holds no much larger clone one base away, and base qualities are not on file. To sequence the TCRbeta CDR3 region, genomic DNA was isolated from the sorted cells. The immunoSEQ Assay was used to sequence the TCRbeta CDR3 regions. The immuneACCESS repertoire file appears here via TCRdb, limited to in-frame rearrangements. These files lack a portion of the clones; in checked studies, under half of the deficit traces to unresolved V genes, and the cause of the others is not known. The sample includes 30,000 to 45,000 clones, with around 73% observed a single time. Over 20% of the sample is held by the ten biggest clonotypes. Via the germline V gene (reference sequence), CDR1 is SGHKS and CDR2 YYEKEE. The CDR3, cysteine through phenylalanine, is 14 amino acids long. The sequence is cut down to CDR3 DNA, 42 bases in frame from base 1. The trim is 4 bases for V and 0 bases for J, with a gap of 8 bases between the germline ends.

The trial excluded patients who had a history of autoimmune disease or were on systemic immunosuppression. In every dose cohort, peripheral blood was drawn for TCR sequencing at baseline, cycle 4 day 1, and cycle 7 day 1. The samples were drawn from a first-in-human, open-label, multicenter phase I dose-escalation trial of ivuxolimab. Adults with locally advanced or metastatic melanoma, renal cell, hepatocellular, or head and neck squamous cell carcinoma were enrolled in the trial. Before TCR sequencing, CD4+ T cells and CD8+ T cells from peripheral blood were sorted into separate populations. The TCR was taken from an adult with an advanced solid tumor such as melanoma, head and neck, liver or kidney cancer. This chain is built from TRBV5-5 and TRBJ1-5; the D gene is unclear. The sample was CD4+ or CD8+ T cells sorted from blood, taken in a trial of the OX40 agonist ivuxolimab. CDR3 region: CASSPLYSNQPQHF. Here is the DNA: TGTGCCAGCAGCCCCCTTTATAGCAATCAGCCCCAGCATTTT.